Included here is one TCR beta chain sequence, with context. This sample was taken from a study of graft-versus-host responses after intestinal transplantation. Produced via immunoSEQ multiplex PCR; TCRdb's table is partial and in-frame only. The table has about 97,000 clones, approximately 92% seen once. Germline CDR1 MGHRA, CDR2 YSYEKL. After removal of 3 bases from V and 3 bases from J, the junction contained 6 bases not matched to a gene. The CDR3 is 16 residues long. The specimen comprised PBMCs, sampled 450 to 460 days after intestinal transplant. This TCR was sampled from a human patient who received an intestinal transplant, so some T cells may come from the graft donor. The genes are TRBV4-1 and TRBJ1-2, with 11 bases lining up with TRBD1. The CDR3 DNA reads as TGCGCCAGCAGCCATCCCCGGGACAGGGGGGACTATGGCTACACCTTC. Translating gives CASSHPRDRGDYGYTF.